This passage covers 21 T cell receptor beta chains from one sample sequenced in a study of tumor and adjacent non-tumor tissue in lung cancer. A modified ARM-PCR protocol with three rounds of nested PCR amplified TCRbeta. One entry per CDR3 protein, called by TCRdb with MiXCR from the multiplex PCR reads. The sample holds 200,000 to 250,000 distinct CDR3 sequences, 60% to 85% seen once. The template was RNA from unsorted bulk tissue. Sample: lung tumor tissue. Receptors originate from a man in his sixties with non-small cell lung cancer.

CDR3 in amino acids: CAISEGAFSEAFF. The CDR3 DNA follows: TGTGCCATCAGTGAGGGCGCCTTTTCTGAAGCTTTCTTT. The chain recombines TRBV10-3 with TRBJ1-1, with D unclear. Trimming took off 2 bases at V and 6 bases at J, with 10 bases between the two ends. This CDR3 is built from 13 residues. Germline CDR1 reads ENHRY; CDR2 reads SYGVKD.

This chain uses TRBV20-1 with TRBJ2-1; possibly TRBD2 for D (6 bases). Trimming pared 0 bases from V and 4 bases from J, leaving 16 bases between. CDR3 size: 16 residues. The germline V gene encodes CDR1 DFQATT and CDR2 SNEGSKA (reference sequence). In DNA form, the CDR3 reads TGCAGTGCTAGAGACACTGGAGGGCCCCGTTACAATGAGCAGTTCTTC. Its protein product is CSARDTGGPRYNEQFF.

Only a few counts were recorded for this clonotype. One junction end does not reproduce the germline sequence, and a read error may be involved. The V call is TRBV7-8, the J call TRBJ1-1; TRBD1 matches at 7 bases. Germline CDR1 and CDR2: SGHVS and FQNEAQ. The CDR3 spans 18 residues. CDR3 protein: CTSSLAGWDRVKNTEAFF. The CDR3 coding sequence is TGTACCAGCAGCTTAGCGGGTTGGGACAGAGTAAAGAACACTGAAGCTTTCTTT. The full variable domain, in which reference TRBV7-8 and TRBJ1-1 provide the parts outside the CDR3, is GAGVSQSPRYKVAKRGQDVALRCDPISGHVSLFWYQQALGQGPEFLTYFQNEAQLDKSGLPSDRFFAERPEGSVSTLKIQRTQQEDSAVYLCTSSLAGWDRVKNTEAFFGQGTRLTVV.

Points on this clonotype: Relative to the germline gene, one junction end is altered; a read error may explain this. This chain joins TRBV11-2 and TRBJ2-3; 8 bases are shared with TRBD2. The CDR3 contains 16 residues. CDR1 is SGHAT, CDR2 FQNNGV, per germline. CDR3 region: CTSSLSSAGGRGTQYF. Written as DNA, the CDR3 is TGTACCAGCAGCTTAAGTTCTGCGGGAGGCCGGGGGACGCAGTATTTT.

Concerning this clonotype: An end of the junction does not agree with germline; a read error may underlie this. CDR3 protein: CSARDLGGSNTGGLFF. The CDR3 coding sequence is TGTAGTGCTAGAGATCTGGGGGGTTCCAACACCGGGGGGCTGTTTTTT. The V and J genes are TRBV20-1 and TRBJ2-2; a possible D gene is TRBD2 (6 bases). The CDR3 consists of 16 residues. Per germline, CDR1 DFQATT and CDR2 SNEGSKA (reference sequence).

Note on this clonotype: One end of the junction is discordant with germline, which a read error may explain. The V call is TRBV11-1, the J call TRBJ2-1; D is unresolved. The CDR3 length is 11 residues. The V gene's germline CDR1 is SGHAT and CDR2 FQDESV (reference sequence). The DNA for the CDR3 is TGTTCCAGTAGCTTATATGCTGAGCAGTGCTTC. Its translation: CSSSLYAEQCF. Full variable domain (missing parts from reference TRBV11-1 and TRBJ2-1): EAEVAQSPRYKITEKSQAVAFWCDPISGHATLYWYRQILGQGPELLVQFQDESVVDDSQLPKDRFSAERLKGVDSTLKIQPAELGDSAMYLCSSSLYAEQCFGPGTRLTVL.

V and J are TRBV11-3 and TRBJ2-1, with 11 bases aligning to TRBD2. Germline CDR1 SGHNT, CDR2 YENEEA. The CDR3 is 19 amino acids. The CDR3, as DNA: TGTGTCAACAGCTTAGGGCTAGCGGGAGGCCCCCAAAACGACAATGAGCAGTTCTTC. This encodes CVNSLGLAGGPQNDNEQFF.

In regard to this clonotype: It may be a read error: a sequence one base away is much more abundant. V gene TRBV6-2 or TRBV6-3 combines with J gene TRBJ1-1; D is unclear. CDR1 and CDR2 from the germline V gene are MNHEY and SVGEGT. CDR3 length equals 11 residues. In DNA form, the CDR3 reads TGTGCCAGCTCACGGGCTTTCGAAGCTTCCTTT. Protein sequence: CASSRAFEASF.

The chain uses TRBV7-9 and TRBJ2-6; 7 positions match TRBD1. Germline loops: CDR1 SEHNR, CDR2 FQNEAQ (reference sequence). Trimming at V came to 4 bases and at J to 1 base, leaving 7 bases not matched to a gene. The CDR3 is 17 residues long. As DNA, the CDR3 is TGTGCCAGCAGCTACCCCCAGGGGGTGTCTGGGGCCAACGTCCTGACTTTC. Translated, it gives CASSYPQGVSGANVLTF.

The chain combines TRBV12-3 or TRBV12-4 with TRBJ1-5, with D perhaps matching TRBD1 (5 bases). The CDR3 spans 14 residues. Trimming took off 2 bases at V and 9 bases at J, with 14 bases between the two ends. CDR3 in DNA: TGTGCCAGCAGTTTATCCTCGCCGGGGACGCCCCAGCATTTT. Translating it yields CASSLSSPGTPQHF.

Note on this clonotype: An end of the junction differs from the germline gene, which may be a read error. This chain uses TRBV12-3 or TRBV12-4 with TRBJ2-7, with 8 bases matching TRBD1. The CDR3 loop spans 17 amino acids. CDR3 sequence: CASSLTNYWTGFYEQYF. In nucleotides, the CDR3 is TGTGCCAGCAGTTTAACGAACTATTGGACAGGGTTCTACGAGCAATACTTC.

CDR3 bases: TGCAGCGTTAGGTCAGCGAACACCGGGGAGCTGTTTTTT. This codes for CSVRSANTGELFF. The rearrangement links TRBV29-1 to TRBJ2-2, with D uncertain. Germline lookup yields CDR1 SQVTM and CDR2 ANQGSEA. The CDR3 is 13 residues long. The V gene lost 5 bases and the J gene lost 0 bases, with 7 bases spanning the gap.

In the case of this clonotype: One junction end does not reproduce the germline sequence, and a read error may be involved. The chain combines TRBV24-1 with TRBJ2-1; D is perhaps TRBD2 (7 bases). Germline V gene sequence: CDR1 KGHDR, CDR2 SFDVKD. The CDR3 consists of 16 residues. CDR3 sequence reads: CATSDLEGGVGDEQSF. CDR3 DNA: TGTGCCACCAGTGATTTAGAAGGGGGGGTAGGCGATGAGCAGTCCTTC.

The chain is built from TRBV4-3 and TRBJ2-5; D possibly matches TRBD1 or TRBD2 (5 bases each). This CDR3 has 16 amino acids. In germline, CDR1 is LGHNA, CDR2 YSLEER. Trimming removed 0 bases at V and 4 bases at J, with 15 bases between. The CDR3 DNA reads TGCGCCAGCAGCCAAGAGGGGATAGGGACGCGAGAGACCCAGTACTTC. It encodes CASSQEGIGTRETQYF.

The genes are TRBV4-1 and TRBJ1-6; 8 bases fit TRBD1. The length of the CDR3 is 16 residues. The germline V gene has CDR1 MGHRA and CDR2 YSYEKL. V was clipped by 2 bases and J by 7 bases; unmatched bases: 7. CDR3 sequence reads: CASSQLLDRENSPLHF. CDR3 coding DNA: TGCGCCAGCAGCCAACTCTTGGACAGGGAAAATTCACCCCTCCACTTT.

Regarding this clonotype: The junction shows a germline mismatch at one end, possibly a read error. The V gene is TRBV28, the J gene TRBJ2-2; D may be TRBD1 (5 bases). Germline V gives CDR1 MDHEN, CDR2 SYDVKM. This CDR3 contains 18 residues. The CDR3 here is CASRLWQGASSETGELFF. The CDR3 region has the DNA TGTGCTAGCAGACTGTGGCAGGGCGCATCTTCAGAAACCGGGGAGCTGTTTTTT.

On this clonotype: A junction end diverges from the germline sequence, so it may reflect a read error. CDR3 nucleotides: TGCAGTGCTAGAGATGAATTCGGACAGAATCAGCCACAGCATTTT. It translates to CSARDEFGQNQPQHF. The chain employs TRBV20-1 and TRBJ1-5, with D maybe TRBD1 (6 bases). Germline CDR1 reads DFQATT; CDR2 reads SNEGSKA (reference sequence). This CDR3 is built from 15 residues.

Ten or more counts support this clonotype. V gene TRBV20-1 combines with J gene TRBJ2-5, with 7 bases matching TRBD2. This CDR3 is 13 amino acids long. CDR1 and CDR2 from the germline V gene are DFQATT and SNEGSKA (reference sequence). With V trimmed by 4 bases and J by 4 bases, 6 bases remained unmatched. This chain's CDR3 is CSAKETSRETQYF. CDR3 DNA: TGCAGTGCTAAGGAGACTAGCCGAGAGACCCAGTACTTC.

This chain uses TRBV6-6 with TRBJ1-1, with a possible D match to TRBD1 (5 bases). This CDR3 is 14 amino acids long. V lost 5 bases and J lost 1, with 11 bases in between. Germline CDR1 and CDR2: MNHNY and SVGAGI (reference sequence). CDR3 nucleotides: TGTGCCAGCAGTGGACATGGTACGAACACTGAAGCTTTCTTT. Its translation: CASSGHGTNTEAFF.

On this clonotype: One end of the junction fails to match germline, which may point to a read error. The chain uses TRBV29-1 and TRBJ1-1, with a possible D match to TRBD1 (6 bases). The CDR3 is made up of 12 amino acids. The V gene's germline CDR1 is SQVTM and CDR2 ANQGSEA. Written as DNA, the CDR3 is TGCAATGCCCAAGAGGGGGAAACTGAGGCTTTCTTT. This codes for CNAQEGETEAFF.

In its sample, this clonotype was seen once. Lacking the conserved final phenylalanine or tryptophan, this CDR3 likely reflects a read error. The CDR3 sequence: CASSHISGDNVLTL. DNA of the CDR3: TGTGCCAGCAGTCATATTTCTGGGGACAACGTCCTGACTCTC. V and J are TRBV11-2 and TRBJ2-6; D is ambiguous. The length of the CDR3 is 14 residues. Germline values: CDR1 SGHAT, CDR2 FQNNGV.